This passage covers 25 T cell receptor beta chains from one sample sequenced in a study of T cells in Graves' hyperthyroidism and ophthalmopathy. Authors of the study amplified TCR beta CDR3 regions from RNA transcripts. The HTBI set primed first-round TCR CDR3 RT-PCR. One entry per CDR3 protein results from TCRdb running MiXCR on the multiplex PCR reads. The top ten hold less than 35% of the sample, which has 220,000 or so distinct CDR3 sequences, roughly 15% seen once. The specimen sequenced was blood. The receptors come from a woman younger than 30 with Graves' ophthalmopathy.

At least ten counts were recorded for this clonotype. The chain has TRBV9 and TRBJ2-1; 9 nucleotides agree with TRBD2. The CDR3 spans 15 residues. The germline gives CDR1 SGDLS, CDR2 YYNGEE. The J segment lost 5 bases and the V segment lost 4 bases, leaving 7 bases of the junction unmatched. The CDR3 protein is CASSKGLAGDNEQFF. The CDR3 DNA reads TGTGCCAGCAGCAAAGGGTTAGCGGGGGACAATGAGCAGTTCTTC.

At least ten counts were recorded for this clonotype. Here the CDR3 DNA reads TGTGCCAGCAGCCGGACAGGGTTTCAGCCCCAGCATTTT. Amino acid sequence: CASSRTGFQPQHF. This sequence joins TRBV5-5 and TRBJ1-5; 8 bases match TRBD1. Germline lookup yields CDR1 SGHKS and CDR2 YYEKEE (reference sequence). CDR3 size: 13 residues. V lost 4 bases, J lost 6 bases, and 3 bases stayed unmatched.

This clonotype came up a few times. The rearrangement uses TRBV9 and TRBJ2-7; D is possibly TRBD1 (5 bases). Trimming took 4 bases from V and 3 from J, leaving 17 bases between them. Germline V lookup: CDR1 SGDLS, CDR2 YYNGEE. This CDR3 comprises 15 residues. The CDR3 DNA reads TGTGCCAGCAGCACAGACAGCGAAGGCTACTACGAGCAGTACTTC. Translating it yields CASSTDSEGYYEQYF. Full variable domain (remainder filled in from reference TRBV9 and TRBJ2-7): DSGVTQTPKHLITATGQRVTLRCSPRSGDLSVYWYQQSLDQGLQFLIQYYNGEERAKGNILERFSAQQFPDLHSELNLSSLELGDSALYFCASSTDSEGYYEQYFGPGTRLTVT.

This clonotype was recorded a few times. The chain couples TRBV20-1 to TRBJ2-1, with D possibly TRBD1 on 5 matching bases. The CDR3 has 15 amino acids. Trimming pared 0 bases from V and 5 bases from J, leaving 14 bases between. Germline assignment: CDR1 DFQATT and CDR2 SNEGSKA (reference sequence). CDR3 in DNA: TGCAGTGCTAGAGATTGGGGCCCGAGAAACAATGAGCAGTTCTTC. Protein product: CSARDWGPRNNEQFF.

This clonotype was seen more than once but under ten times. CDR3 nucleotides: TGTGCCAGCAGCTTTTCTCAGACACTGAACACCGGGGAGCTGTTTTTT. It yields the protein CASSFSQTLNTGELFF. The chain carries TRBV7-9 and TRBJ2-2; no clear D. Per the germline V gene, CDR1 is SEHNR and CDR2 is FQNEAQ (reference sequence). Trimming removed 3 bases from V and 1 base from J, with 12 bases in between. This CDR3 contains 16 residues.

This clonotype was picked up many times. The rearrangement links TRBV3-1 to TRBJ1-2; no firm D call. Trimming took off 1 base at V and 3 bases at J, with 6 bases between the two ends. The germline V gene encodes CDR1 LGHDT and CDR2 YNNKEL (reference sequence). The CDR3 extends over 13 amino acids. This chain's CDR3 is CASSQGRHYGYTF. CDR3 coding DNA: TGTGCCAGCAGCCAAGGACGGCACTATGGCTACACCTTC.

This clonotype occurred many times. The chain uses TRBV11-2 and TRBJ2-5; 7 bases agree with TRBD2. The CDR3 is 15 residues long. The J segment lost 3 bases and the V segment lost 4 bases, leaving 8 bases of the junction unmatched. Germline-derived CDR1 and CDR2 are SGHAT and FQNNGV. The CDR3 nucleotides read TGTGCCAGCAGCTCTCCCGTGAGCGGGAAAGAGACCCAGTACTTC. As protein: CASSSPVSGKETQYF.

In its sample, this clonotype was seen many times. The V call is TRBV9, the J call TRBJ2-3, with TRBD2 matching over 9 bases. The CDR3 has 14 amino acids. V was pared by 6 bases and J by 4 bases, with 6 bases of the junction left unmatched. Germline CDR1 reads SGDLS; CDR2 reads YYNGEE. The CDR3 region has the DNA TGTGCCAGCACGCGCGGGGGGGCTCCAGATACGCAGTATTTT. Residues: CASTRGGAPDTQYF.

This clonotype was detected ten times or more. This chain uses TRBV7-6 with TRBJ2-1; TRBD2 matches 10 bases. CDR1 and CDR2 from the germline V gene are SGHVS and FNYEAQ. The CDR3 consists of 15 residues. The J segment lost 8 bases and the V segment lost 1 base, leaving 5 bases of the junction unmatched. CDR3 protein: CASSLVPSGSHEQFF. Here the CDR3 DNA reads TGTGCCAGCAGCTTAGTCCCTAGCGGGAGTCATGAGCAGTTCTTC. Based on the CDR3 plus reference TRBV7-6 and TRBJ2-1, the full variable domain is GAGVSQSPRYKVTKRGQDVALRCDPISGHVSLYWYRQALGQGPEFLTYFNYEAQQDKSGLPNDRFSAERPEGSISTLTIQRTEQRDSAMYRCASSLVPSGSHEQFFGPGTRLTVL.

This clonotype was seen repeatedly, ten times or more. The J gene is TRBJ2-5, the V gene TRBV11-2; D perhaps matches TRBD1 (5 bases). From germline, CDR1 is SGHAT and CDR2 FQNNGV. The V gene lost 2 bases and the J gene lost 2 bases, with 9 bases spanning the gap. The CDR3 runs 14 residues. CDR3 coding DNA: TGTGCCAGCAGCTTATTTAGGGGTCAAGAGACCCAGTACTTC. This gives the protein CASSLFRGQETQYF.

The sample holds many counts of this clonotype. The V and J genes are TRBV20-1 and TRBJ2-1; D gene uncertain. Germline CDR1 DFQATT, CDR2 SNEGSKA (reference sequence). CDR3 size: 12 residues. Trimming took 2 bases from V and 9 from J, leaving 11 bases between them. Here the CDR3 reads CSARLGGSEQFF. Here the CDR3 DNA reads TGCAGTGCTAGACTAGGTGGTAGTGAGCAGTTCTTC.

The rearrangement uses TRBV7-9 and TRBJ2-2; 10 bases are shared with TRBD2. The V segment lost 3 bases and the J segment 8 bases; nucleotides outside the gene matches: 6. The V gene's germline CDR1 is SEHNR and CDR2 FQNEAQ (reference sequence). The CDR3 runs to 15 residues. CDR3 nucleotides: TGTGCCAGCAGCTTTACTAGCGGGATAGTGGGGGAGCTGTTTTTT. This codes for CASSFTSGIVGELFF.

This clonotype was picked up many times. The chain is built from TRBV28 and TRBJ1-5; D may be TRBD1 (5 bases). Per germline, CDR1 MDHEN and CDR2 SYDVKM. Trimming left V 6 bases short and J 3 bases short, with 9 bases between. The CDR3 extends over 13 amino acids. This CDR3 is CASRGTNNQPQHF. For the CDR3, the DNA is TGTGCCAGCAGAGGGACCAACAATCAGCCCCAGCATTTT. Based on the CDR3 plus reference TRBV28 and TRBJ1-5, the full variable domain is DVKVTQSSRYLVKRTGEKVFLECVQDMDHENMFWYRQDPGLGLRLIYFSYDVKMKEKGDIPEGYSVSREKKERFSLILESASTNQTSMYLCASRGTNNQPQHFGDGTRLSIL.

This clonotype was detected many times. The chain couples TRBV12-3 or TRBV12-4 to TRBJ1-2, with D tentatively TRBD1 (5 bases). The CDR3 is made up of 14 amino acids. The V end was cut by 5 bases, the J end by 8 bases, with 18 bases between. The CDR3 DNA reads TGTGCCAGCAGTACTAAAGGGGAGTTGGGCGGCTACACCTTC. This codes for CASSTKGELGGYTF.

This clonotype was seen many times. The J gene is TRBJ2-2, the V gene TRBV20-1, with D hard to call. The germline V gene encodes CDR1 DFQATT and CDR2 SNEGSKA (reference sequence). The V and J ends lost 3 bases and 0 bases respectively, with 8 bases between them. The CDR3 sequence is 14 residues long. The CDR3 is CSARQYTNTGELFF. CDR3 nucleotides: TGCAGTGCTAGGCAGTACACGAACACCGGGGAGCTGTTTTTT.

The V call is TRBV2, the J call TRBJ2-7, with 15 bases that match TRBD2. V dropped 5 bases and J dropped 5; count of bases not matched to a gene: 10. This CDR3 contains 17 residues. Germline V gives CDR1 SNHLY, CDR2 FYNNEI. The CDR3 reads CASSYRGRTSGGDEQYF. CDR3 DNA: TGTGCCAGCAGTTACAGGGGGAGGACTAGCGGGGGGGACGAGCAGTACTTC.

In its sample, this clonotype was seen many times. V usage is TRBV9 and J usage is TRBJ1-1; D possibly corresponds to TRBD1 (6 bases). Germline-derived CDR1 and CDR2 are SGDLS and YYNGEE. The V end was cut by 3 bases, the J end by 3 bases, with 15 bases between. The CDR3 sequence is 15 residues long. The CDR3 sequence: CASSAGGAAYTEAFF. The CDR3 nucleotides are TGTGCCAGCAGCGCTGGGGGGGCTGCGTACACTGAAGCTTTCTTT.

This clonotype has ten or more counts. The chain has TRBV7-9 and TRBJ1-5; D remains unclear. Trimming cost V 0 bases and J 9 bases, with 9 bases left between them. This CDR3 is built from 13 residues. CDR1 and CDR2 (germline): SEHNR, FQNEAQ (reference sequence). CDR3 in DNA: TGTGCCAGCAGCTTAGCGTCTGGCGGGCCCCAGCATTTT. Translating gives CASSLASGGPQHF.

As to this clonotype: Just one base apart from a much larger clone, this may be a read error. V gene TRBV27 combines with J gene TRBJ1-6; TRBD1 matches at 10 bases. The CDR3 has 16 amino acids. J lost 9 bases, V lost 8 bases, and 13 bases had no gene match. Germline CDR1 is MNHEY and CDR2 is SMNVEV (reference sequence). The CDR3 sequence is CASGSSPGQGTSPLHF. CDR3 in DNA: TGTGCCAGCGGCTCATCTCCGGGACAGGGGACTTCACCCCTCCACTTT.

This clonotype was observed at least ten times. This rearrangement joins TRBV19 to TRBJ2-3; no definite D call. CDR1 is LNHDA and CDR2 is SQIVND in the germline V gene (reference sequence). Trimming pared 6 bases from V and 3 bases from J, leaving 16 bases between. This CDR3 region has 15 residues. The CDR3 coding sequence is TGTGCCAGTAGCGCGGACCTGAGGTGGACAGATACGCAGTATTTT. It codes for CASSADLRWTDTQYF. Variable domain in full (rest from reference TRBV19 and TRBJ2-3): DGGITQSPKYLFRKEGQNVTLSCEQNLNHDAMYWYRQDPGQGLRLIYYSQIVNDFQKGDIAEGYSVSREKKESFPLTVTSAQKNPTAFYLCASSADLRWTDTQYFGPGTRLTVL.

This clonotype was seen ten or more times. The V and J genes are TRBV6-1 and TRBJ2-6, with a possible D match to TRBD1 (6 bases). The germline V gene has CDR1 MNHNS and CDR2 SASEGT. The CDR3 spans 19 residues. Trimming stripped 6 bases from V and 0 bases from J, with 21 bases between. Here the CDR3 reads CASRRIPTGSFSGANVLTF. DNA of the CDR3: TGTGCCAGCAGAAGGATTCCGACAGGCTCCTTCTCTGGGGCCAACGTCCTGACTTTC.

This clonotype was observed many times. The chain is built from TRBV9 and TRBJ1-1; D not certain. The V gene's germline CDR1 is SGDLS and CDR2 YYNGEE. CDR3 length: 15 amino acids. V was pared by 0 bases and J by 0 bases, with 9 bases between. The CDR3 bases are TGTGCCAGCAGCGTAGGCGCAGGCATGAACACTGAAGCTTTCTTT. This encodes CASSVGAGMNTEAFF.

This clonotype has a count of ten or more. The chain is built from TRBV6-2 or TRBV6-3 and TRBJ2-1; tentative D call: TRBD2 (5 bases). V was shortened by 7 bases and J by 9 bases, with 13 bases between the two germline ends. The CDR3 sequence is 12 residues long. The germline gives CDR1 MNHEY, CDR2 SVGEGT. CDR3 sequence reads: CASNPSGGEQFF. CDR3 in DNA: TGTGCCAGCAACCCAAGCGGAGGTGAGCAGTTCTTC.

Comment on this clonotype: A much larger clonotype is one base distant, so this may be a read error. The rearrangement links TRBV7-9 to TRBJ2-5, with TRBD1 matching over 8 bases. This CDR3 is 10 amino acids long. In germline, CDR1 is SEHNR, CDR2 FQNEAQ (reference sequence). The chain's CDR3 is CASSSTGVDF. In DNA form, the CDR3 reads TGTGCCAGCAGCTCGACAGGGGTGGACTTC.

This clonotype was detected a few times. The rearrangement uses TRBV15 and TRBJ2-7; D might be TRBD1 or TRBD2, each matching 6 bases. Germline-derived CDR1 and CDR2 are LNHNV and YYDKDF (reference sequence). CDR3 size: 15 residues. Trimming pared 5 bases from V and 7 bases from J, leaving 21 bases between. CDR3 residues: CATSSQTGGKAEQYF. The CDR3 DNA follows: TGTGCCACCAGCTCCCAGACCGGGGGCAAAGCGGAGCAGTACTTC. The full variable domain, with the rest looked up from reference TRBV15 and TRBJ2-7, is DAMVIQNPRYQVTQFGKPVTLSCSQTLNHNVMYWYQQKSSQAPKLLFHYYDKDFNNEADTPDNFQSRRPNTSFCFLDIRSPGLGDTAMYLCATSSQTGGKAEQYFGPGTRLTVT.